The 9 T cell receptor beta chains below all came from one sample that was sequenced in a study of T cells in Graves' hyperthyroidism and ophthalmopathy. TCR beta CDR3 regions were amplified from RNA. The TCR CDR3 was amplified in a first-round RT-PCR using the HTBI primer set. TCRdb reprocessed the multiplex PCR reads with MiXCR, giving one entry per CDR3 protein. Counted here are about 300,000 distinct CDR3 sequences, around 19% occurring once; the ten biggest clones make up about 40%. Input material: blood. The receptor source for this set is a man aged 50 or older with Graves' ophthalmopathy.

Ten or more counts support this clonotype. The CDR3 loop reads CASSDTGESRNGRWLNEQFF. The DNA for the CDR3 is TGTGCCAGCAGTGACACGGGGGAGAGTAGGAACGGGAGGTGGCTTAATGAGCAGTTCTTC. The chain is built from TRBV2 and TRBJ2-1; 7 bases match TRBD2. Germline-derived CDR1 and CDR2 are SNHLY and FYNNEI. V lost 3 bases, J lost 7 bases, and 24 bases stayed unmatched. CDR3 length: 20 residues.

The rearrangement joins TRBV20-1 to TRBJ2-5; D is undetermined. CDR1 is DFQATT, CDR2 SNEGSKA, per germline (reference sequence). Trimming pared 3 bases from V and 3 bases from J, leaving 11 bases between. CDR3 length: 13 residues. The CDR3 DNA reads TGCAGTGCTAGGATGTCGGTGAAAGAGACCCAGTACTTC. It translates to CSARMSVKETQYF.

This clonotype was counted ten times or more. The chain has TRBV27 and TRBJ2-7; D uncertain. Between the trimmed V and J ends, which lost 8 bases and 1 base, there was a span of 12 bases. This CDR3 has 13 residues. Germline values: CDR1 MNHEY, CDR2 SMNVEV (reference sequence). This chain's CDR3 is CASADIKSYEQYF. The CDR3 DNA follows: TGTGCCAGCGCTGATATAAAGTCCTACGAGCAGTACTTC.

CDR3 nucleotide sequence: TGTGCCAGTAGTATACTAGCGGGAGAGGGCAATGAGCAGTTCTTC. Encoded protein: CASSILAGEGNEQFF. The genes are TRBV19 and TRBJ2-1, with 10 bases fitting TRBD2. Germline V gene data show CDR1 as LNHDA and CDR2 as SQIVND (reference sequence). V lost 2 bases, J lost 6 bases, and 4 bases stayed unmatched. This CDR3 region has 15 residues. Looking up the rest from reference TRBV19 and TRBJ2-1 gives the full variable domain: DGGITQSPKYLFRKEGQNVTLSCEQNLNHDAMYWYRQDPGQGLRLIYYSQIVNDFQKGDIAEGYSVSREKKESFPLTVTSAQKNPTAFYLCASSILAGEGNEQFFGPGTRLTVL.

The V gene is TRBV6-2 or TRBV6-3, the J gene TRBJ2-7; possibly TRBD1 for D (6 bases). There are 14 residues in the CDR3. Germline values: CDR1 MNHEY, CDR2 SVGEGT. V lost 0 bases to trimming and J lost 4 bases, with 10 bases between them. The CDR3 region has the DNA TGTGCCAGCAGTTACTCGGGGGCGCAATACGAGCAGTACTTC. It yields the protein CASSYSGAQYEQYF.

DNA of the CDR3: TGTGCCAGCAGCCCGGGACTAGCGGGAGGGCCTGGGGAAAATACGCAGTATTTT. This translates into CASSPGLAGGPGENTQYF. The chain combines TRBV7-2 with TRBJ2-3; 16 bases are shared with TRBD2. Germline V lookup: CDR1 SGHTA, CDR2 FQGNSA. Unmatched junction bases numbered 12, after V lost 5 bases and J lost 7 bases. The CDR3 is made up of 18 amino acids.

V and J are TRBV6-1 and TRBJ1-4; tentative D call: TRBD1 (5 bases). The CDR3 runs 11 residues. V lost 8 bases and J 10 bases, leaving 11 bases between the germline ends. Germline values: CDR1 MNHNS, CDR2 SASEGT. This CDR3 is CASQGDGKLFF. In nucleotides, the CDR3 is TGTGCCAGCCAGGGTGATGGAAAACTGTTTTTT.

In its sample, this clonotype was seen many times. This rearrangement joins TRBV6-2 or TRBV6-3 to TRBJ2-7; D perhaps matches TRBD1 (5 bases). V was pared by 2 bases and J by 5 bases, with 16 bases between. The germline CDR1 and CDR2 sequences are MNHEY and SVGEGT. The CDR3 covers 15 residues. CDR3: CASSYPRAGRNEQYF. The CDR3, as DNA: TGTGCCAGCAGTTACCCCAGGGCAGGGCGGAACGAGCAGTACTTC.

The CDR3: CSAKSRNSNQPQHF. DNA for the CDR3: TGCAGTGCTAAGAGTCGAAATAGCAATCAGCCCCAGCATTTT. The rearrangement joins TRBV20-1 to TRBJ1-5, with D unresolved. Germline lookup yields CDR1 DFQATT and CDR2 SNEGSKA (reference sequence). V dropped 4 bases and J dropped 0 bases, with 10 bases sitting between them. The CDR3 loop spans 14 amino acids.